This T cell receptor beta chain is drawn from a study of response to subunit inactivated influenza vaccine. As for this clonotype: Its target is not known.

Findings and caveats of the study: It was suggested by the authors that few new T cells are recruited by each seasonal influenza vaccination.

TCRdb called the RT-PCR reads again in MiXCR, with one record for every CDR3 protein. The sample lists around 470,000 distinct CDR3 sequences, approximately 7.7% seen once, with around 13% in the top ten. With 3 bases removed from V and 8 bases from J, the gap between germline ends came to 11 bases. Germline V gene data show CDR1 as LNHNV and CDR2 as YYDKDF (reference sequence). The CDR3 loop spans 13 amino acids. The chain recombines TRBV15 with TRBJ2-1; D call uncertain. The TCR sequence derives from a man aged 50-75 years who received an inactivated influenza vaccine. This sample comprised PBMCs from blood, obtained around 25 months after vaccination. In nucleotides, the CDR3 is TGTGCCACCAGCAGGGACGAGGTCCATGAGCAGTTCTTC. Encoded protein: CATSRDEVHEQFF.